The 32 T cell receptor beta chains in this list originate from one sample, sequenced in a study of shared clonotypes between healthy human individuals. The table came from immunoSEQ multiplex PCR; TCRdb's copy has only in-frame clones and leaves some out. The table has approximately 2,000,000 clones, around 93% seen once. Sequencing used naive CD4+ T cells from PBMCs. Subset here: CD45RA+ positively selected. Receptor source: a man aged 18 to 30 in good health. Some clones in this sample may be carry-over from other donors' samples.

The V call is TRBV6-5, the J call TRBJ1-5; D gene unclear. V lost 6 bases to trimming and J lost 6 bases, with 15 bases between them. Germline lookup yields CDR1 MNHEY and CDR2 SVGAGI. The CDR3 has 14 amino acids. Written as DNA, the CDR3 is TGTGCCAGCAGGAGAGGGCAGAGTGGTCAGCCCCAGCATTTT. As protein: CASRRGQSGQPQHF.

The V gene is TRBV29-1, the J gene TRBJ1-6, with 11 bases that match TRBD1. The CDR3 contains 13 residues. Germline lookup yields CDR1 SQVTM and CDR2 ANQGSEA. V shed 5 bases and J 7 bases; nucleotides not matched to a gene: 1. CDR3 in amino acids: CSVRTGGNSPLHF. The CDR3 bases are TGCAGCGTTCGGACAGGGGGCAATTCACCCCTCCACTTT.

This rearrangement joins TRBV6-1 to TRBJ1-1; unclear D gene. CDR1 is MNHNS, CDR2 SASEGT, per germline. The CDR3 is 13 amino acids. Trimming took off 7 bases at V and 4 bases at J, with 13 bases between the two ends. The CDR3 DNA follows: TGTGCCAGCACCTCGTCGGGTGTCACTGAAGCTTTCTTT. Its translation: CASTSSGVTEAFF.

Only one count was recorded for this clone. The chain joins TRBV28 to TRBJ1-5, with D possibly TRBD1 on 5 matching bases. Trimming stripped 1 base from V and 5 bases from J, with 12 bases between. The CDR3 spans 15 residues. Germline assignment: CDR1 MDHEN and CDR2 SYDVKM. DNA for the CDR3: TGTGCCAGCAGTTTATTGGGGGGGGGACATCAGCCCCAGCATTTT. Its protein product is CASSLLGGGHQPQHF.

The gene calls are TRBV28 and TRBJ1-1, with D unclear. This CDR3 has 15 residues. V dropped 6 bases and J dropped 0 bases, with 14 bases sitting between them. In germline, CDR1 is MDHEN, CDR2 SYDVKM. CDR3 residues: CASRLADSMNTEAFF. Written as DNA, the CDR3 is TGTGCCAGCAGGTTGGCAGATTCCATGAACACTGAAGCTTTCTTT.

This rearrangement joins TRBV5-5 to TRBJ2-2; no reliable D call. The V gene lost 0 bases and the J gene lost 4 bases, with 16 bases spanning the gap. Germline CDR1 is SGHKS and CDR2 is YYEKEE (reference sequence). This CDR3 has 17 amino acids. The CDR3 nucleotides read TGTGCCAGCAGCTTGGGTGCCCGAGGATGGGCCACCGGGGAGCTGTTTTTT. Residues: CASSLGARGWATGELFF.

The chain has TRBV5-1 and TRBJ2-3; 9 nucleotides match TRBD2. Germline V gene data show CDR1 as SGHRS and CDR2 as YFSETQ. This CDR3 has 16 residues. The V segment lost 4 bases and the J segment 4 bases; nucleotides outside the gene matches: 10. CDR3: CASSPTRGRASDTQYF. The CDR3 nucleotides read TGCGCCAGCAGCCCTACCCGCGGGAGGGCGTCAGATACGCAGTATTTT.

The gene calls are TRBV6-5 and TRBJ1-2, with D unclear. From germline, CDR1 is MNHEY and CDR2 SVGAGI. The CDR3 loop spans 15 amino acids. V shed 0 bases and J shed 4 bases, with 12 bases lying between them. The CDR3 DNA follows: TGTGCCAGCAGTTACTCCACACTATTAAGCTATGGCTACACCTTC. Its protein product is CASSYSTLLSYGYTF.

The chain links TRBV9 to TRBJ2-3; tentative D call: TRBD2 (6 bases). V lost 3 bases and J 2 bases, leaving 16 bases between the germline ends. CDR3 length: 16 amino acids. CDR1 is SGDLS and CDR2 is YYNGEE in the germline V gene. The CDR3 region has the DNA TGTGCCAGCAGCGCTCAACCGGGACTTACCACAGATACGCAGTATTTT. This encodes CASSAQPGLTTDTQYF.

This chain links TRBV21-1 with TRBJ2-2; no check of the table's D call, TRBD2, against the DNA was made. TRBV21-1 represents a pseudogene. This CDR3 has 17 amino acids. CDR3 region: CASSLTSGSPGTGELFF. The DNA of the CDR3 is TGTGCCAGCAGCTTGACCAGCGGGAGCCCGGGAACCGGGGAGCTGTTTTTT.

The chain has TRBV30 and TRBJ1-1; no clear D. Germline V gives CDR1 GTSNPN, CDR2 SVGIG (reference sequence). V was trimmed by 2 bases and J by 5 bases, leaving 9 bases between them. The CDR3 spans 12 residues. This CDR3 is CAWSRARTEAFF. The DNA for the CDR3 is TGTGCCTGGAGTAGGGCGAGGACTGAAGCTTTCTTT.

V is TRBV12-5 and J is TRBJ2-1; D remains ambiguous. Trimming took 5 bases from V and 3 from J, leaving 17 bases between them. The germline V gene encodes CDR1 LGHNT and CDR2 FRNRAP. CDR3 length equals 16 residues. This CDR3 reads CASGPGAGVGYNEQFF. The CDR3 bases are TGTGCTAGTGGTCCTGGTGCAGGAGTGGGCTACAATGAGCAGTTCTTC.

The chain combines TRBV6-1 with TRBJ2-3; 9 bases map to TRBD1. The V and J ends lost 11 bases and 2 bases, in that order; junction bases with no gene match: 5. Germline lookup yields CDR1 MNHNS and CDR2 SASEGT. The CDR3 is 13 amino acids. The CDR3 loop reads CAFRTGVTDTQYF. The CDR3 coding sequence is TGTGCCTTCCGGACAGGGGTCACAGATACGCAGTATTTT.

In DNA form, the CDR3 reads TGTGCCAGCCACCCAGGGGCGCGGGGAAACACCATATATTTT. This sequence encodes CASHPGARGNTIYF. The chain uses TRBV28 and TRBJ1-3; TRBD1 is a possible D gene (6 bases). The CDR3 has 14 residues. Trimming took off 8 bases at V and 4 bases at J, with 15 bases between the two ends. Germline values: CDR1 MDHEN, CDR2 SYDVKM. Based on the CDR3 plus reference TRBV28 and TRBJ1-3, the full variable domain is DVKVTQSSRYLVKRTGEKVFLECVQDMDHENMFWYRQDPGLGLRLIYFSYDVKMKEKGDIPEGYSVSREKKERFSLILESASTNQTSMYLCASHPGARGNTIYFGEGSWLTVV.

The chain employs TRBV15 and TRBJ2-1; TRBD2 matches 7 bases. V was pared by 0 bases and J by 8 bases, with 10 bases of the junction left unmatched. The CDR3 contains 16 residues. Germline V gene data show CDR1 as LNHNV and CDR2 as YYDKDF (reference sequence). CDR3 sequence (DNA): TGTGCCACCAGCAGAGATGCTAGCGGAACGGCATATGAGCAGTTCTTC. It yields the protein CATSRDASGTAYEQFF.

The chain couples TRBV5-1 to TRBJ2-6; D gene ambiguous. Trimming took 4 bases from V and 0 from J, leaving 8 bases between them. The CDR3 is 15 residues long. Germline values: CDR1 SGHRS, CDR2 YFSETQ. The CDR3 DNA is TGCGCCAGCAGCCACGCCGCCTCTGGGGCCAACGTCCTGACTTTC. Translation gives CASSHAASGANVLTF.

This clone was picked up one time. J is TRBJ1-1 and V is TRBV5-6, with a weak D call TRBD1 (6 bases). Germline V lookup: CDR1 SGHDT, CDR2 YYEEEE. The V and J ends lost 2 bases and 0 bases respectively, with 11 bases between them. CDR3 size: 15 residues. The CDR3, as DNA: TGTGCCAGCAGCTTCAGGGGTTTAGTGAACACTGAAGCTTTCTTT. This translates into CASSFRGLVNTEAFF.

This chain connects TRBV28 to TRBJ1-1, with 9 bases identical to TRBD1. Trimming took 5 bases from V and 5 from J; bases not matched to a gene: 9. Germline CDR1 and CDR2: MDHEN and SYDVKM. This CDR3 contains 15 residues. The CDR3 DNA sequence: TGTGCCAGCAGTCCCGCGGGACAGGGCGGAACTGAAGCTTTCTTT. Its translation is CASSPAGQGGTEAFF.

This chain links TRBV5-1 with TRBJ2-5; possible D gene TRBD1, 5 bases. CDR1 is SGHRS and CDR2 is YFSETQ in the germline V gene. With 1 base removed from V and 5 bases from J, the gap between germline ends came to 18 bases. The CDR3 runs 16 residues. CDR3 region: CASSLIGAQTGETQYF. DNA for the CDR3: TGCGCCAGCAGCTTGATTGGGGCCCAAACCGGCGAGACCCAGTACTTC.

This sequence joins TRBV5-1 and TRBJ2-1; 9 nucleotides line up with TRBD2. Germline-derived CDR1 and CDR2 are SGHRS and YFSETQ. The CDR3 has 15 amino acids. V lost 6 bases, J lost 2 bases, and 6 bases stayed unmatched. CDR3 loop: CASTTSGQTYNEQFF. The CDR3 DNA follows: TGCGCCAGCACAACTAGCGGGCAGACCTACAATGAGCAGTTCTTC.

This clone was seen a handful of times. J is TRBJ1-1 and V is TRBV28, with 8 nucleotides matching TRBD1. Per germline, CDR1 MDHEN and CDR2 SYDVKM. V shed 5 bases, J shed 7 bases, and the junction held 6 bases outside the gene matches. This CDR3 is built from 13 residues. Here the CDR3 reads CASSTGGHDEAFF. In DNA, the CDR3 is TGTGCCAGCAGTACAGGGGGGCACGATGAAGCTTTCTTT.

This clone has just a few counts. This sequence joins TRBV5-1 and TRBJ1-2; tentatively, D is TRBD1 (5 bases). The CDR3 is 13 amino acids. The V end was cut by 4 bases, the J end by 2 bases, with 9 bases between. Germline V lookup: CDR1 SGHRS, CDR2 YFSETQ. The CDR3 DNA reads TGCGCCAGCAGCCGGGACGGAAACTATGGCTACACCTTC. Translating it yields CASSRDGNYGYTF.

The rearrangement links TRBV5-1 to TRBJ2-5; D is perhaps TRBD2 (6 bases). The CDR3 spans 16 residues. CDR1 and CDR2 from the germline V gene are SGHRS and YFSETQ. V lost 1 base and J 1 base, leaving 14 bases between the germline ends. This CDR3 is CASSLIGASAQETQYF. CDR3 bases: TGCGCCAGCAGCTTGATCGGGGCTAGCGCCCAAGAGACCCAGTACTTC.

This clone has only one observation. The chain employs TRBV6-5 and TRBJ2-2; 8 bases map to TRBD1. The V gene's germline CDR1 is MNHEY and CDR2 SVGAGI. The CDR3 loop spans 14 amino acids. The V segment lost 5 bases and the J segment 4 bases; nucleotides outside the gene matches: 3. CDR3 protein: CASSTDRGTGELFF. The CDR3 DNA is TGTGCCAGCAGTACCGACAGGGGCACCGGGGAGCTGTTTTTT.

This chain uses TRBV2 with TRBJ2-5, with D unclear. The V gene lost 3 bases and the J gene lost 4 bases, with 15 bases spanning the gap. This CDR3 contains 15 residues. CDR1 SNHLY and CDR2 FYNNEI come from the germline V gene. The DNA of the CDR3 is TGTGCCAGCAGTGATGCGGCCAGCAAGGGAGAGACCCAGTACTTC. Residues: CASSDAASKGETQYF.

This chain joins TRBV9 and TRBJ2-1; no reliable D call. Germline V gene lookup returns CDR1 SGDLS and CDR2 YYNGEE. The CDR3 loop spans 15 amino acids. V lost 3 bases, J lost 2 bases, and 12 bases lay in between. The CDR3 DNA is TGTGCCAGCAGCGCCGACGCATCCACCTACAATGAGCAGTTCTTC. It codes for CASSADASTYNEQFF.

The V and J genes are TRBV29-1 and TRBJ2-1; D remains unclear. The CDR3 sequence is 14 residues long. Germline CDR1 and CDR2: SQVTM and ANQGSEA. The germline V and J ends were trimmed by 5 bases and 0 bases, with 11 bases remaining between them. CDR3 bases: TGCAGCGTTTTGTCCCGGTTCTCCTACAATGAGCAGTTCTTC. This gives the protein CSVLSRFSYNEQFF.

The chain is built from TRBV5-1 and TRBJ2-3; no definite D call. Germline V lookup: CDR1 SGHRS, CDR2 YFSETQ. The CDR3 covers 12 residues. Trimming took 4 bases from V and 6 from J, leaving 9 bases between them. The CDR3 here is CASSPAEDTQYF. Written as DNA, the CDR3 is TGCGCCAGCAGCCCCGCCGAGGATACGCAGTATTTT.

The gene calls are TRBV28 and TRBJ1-5, with 9 positions matching TRBD1. Germline V lookup: CDR1 MDHEN, CDR2 SYDVKM. Losses at the gene ends were 5 bases for V and 7 bases for J; bases not matched to a gene: 9. This CDR3 has 15 residues. The CDR3 protein is CASSPGQGRGQPQHF. The CDR3 bases are TGTGCCAGCAGTCCAGGACAGGGGAGAGGACAGCCCCAGCATTTT.

This clone was recorded only once. The chain recombines TRBV28 with TRBJ2-7, with TRBD1 identical over 8 bases. The CDR3 is 15 amino acids. Germline lookup yields CDR1 MDHEN and CDR2 SYDVKM. Trimming removed 5 bases from V and 7 bases from J; junction bases left unmatched: 13. CDR3 bases: TGTGCCAGCAGTGTATCCGGGACAGGCCGGGGAGAGCAGTACTTC. Translation gives CASSVSGTGRGEQYF.

The chain employs TRBV7-3 and TRBJ2-6; possibly TRBD1 or TRBD2 for D (5 bases each). This CDR3 has 22 amino acids. Looked up from germline, CDR1 is SGHTA and CDR2 is FQGTGA. V was cut by 3 bases and J by 4 bases, with 31 bases left in between. DNA of the CDR3: TGTGCCAGCAGCTTCCCGAAGGTGGCTTCGGGACGCCCTGGAGCCGGGGCCAACGTCCTGACTTTC. Protein product: CASSFPKVASGRPGAGANVLTF.

Turning to this clone: Other DNA sequences from this sample encode an identical CDR3 as well. The gene calls are TRBV7-2 and TRBJ2-5; D may be TRBD2 (7 bases). Germline lookup yields CDR1 SGHTA and CDR2 FQGNSA. The length of the CDR3 is 14 residues. V dropped 0 bases and J dropped 4 bases, with 9 bases sitting between them. CDR3: CASSLAGGGETQYF. The CDR3 bases are TGTGCCAGCAGCTTAGCGGGAGGGGGAGAGACCCAGTACTTC.